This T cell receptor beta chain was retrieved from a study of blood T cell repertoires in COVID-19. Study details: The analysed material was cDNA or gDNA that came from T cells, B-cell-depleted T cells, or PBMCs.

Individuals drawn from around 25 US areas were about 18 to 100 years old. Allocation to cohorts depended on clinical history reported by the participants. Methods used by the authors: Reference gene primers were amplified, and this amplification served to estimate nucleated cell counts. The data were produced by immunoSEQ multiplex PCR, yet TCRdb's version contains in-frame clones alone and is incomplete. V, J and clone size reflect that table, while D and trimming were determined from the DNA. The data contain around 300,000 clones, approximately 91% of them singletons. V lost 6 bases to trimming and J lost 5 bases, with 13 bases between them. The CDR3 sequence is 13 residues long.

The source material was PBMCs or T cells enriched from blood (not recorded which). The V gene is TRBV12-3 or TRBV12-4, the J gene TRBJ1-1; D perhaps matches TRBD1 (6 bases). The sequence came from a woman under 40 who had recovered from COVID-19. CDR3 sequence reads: CASSRAGATEAFF. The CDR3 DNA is TGTGCCAGCAGCCGTGCAGGGGCGACTGAAGCTTTCTTT.